The rows below give T cell receptor beta chains drawn from one sample of a study of blood T cell repertoires in COVID-19. Some clones are missing from TCRdb's copy, which holds only in-frame ones; the method was immunoSEQ multiplex PCR. The profile shows around 290,000 clones, 88% of them singletons. The sample comprised PBMCs or T cells enriched from blood (not recorded which). Receptor source: a woman aged 60-75 years in a cohort exposed to, infected with or recovered from COVID-19 (not recorded which). Both conserved end residues are part of each CDR3. D genes are given only for firm matches. The size field is filled for only some rows; it gives once, few, many or a size class.

d_call: TRBD2; clone_size: .; j_call: TRBJ2-7; v_call: TRBV11-2; cdr3_nt: TGTGCCAGCAGCTCTTTGGGGGGGTCCTACGAGCAGTACTTC; cdr3_aa: CASSSLGGSYEQYF
d_call: TRBD2; clone_size: .; j_call: TRBJ2-7; v_call: TRBV5-1; cdr3_nt: TGCGCCAGCAGTATCGGTACTAGCGACCCCTACGAGCAGTACTTC; cdr3_aa: CASSIGTSDPYEQYF
d_call: TRBD1; clone_size: once; j_call: TRBJ2-7; v_call: TRBV15; cdr3_nt: TGTGCCACCAGCGCAGGGGGACAACAGTACTTC; cdr3_aa: CATSAGGQQYF
d_call: TRBD1; clone_size: .; j_call: TRBJ1-5; v_call: TRBV27; cdr3_nt: TGTGCCAGCAGTTTATATGGGACAGCTAGCAATCAGCCCCAGCATTTT; cdr3_aa: CASSLYGTASNQPQHF
d_call: TRBD1; clone_size: .; j_call: TRBJ2-7; v_call: TRBV5-1; cdr3_nt: TGCGCCAGCAGCTTGTGGATCGGGGGACAGGGACGGAACGAGCAGTACTTC; cdr3_aa: CASSLWIGGQGRNEQYF
d_call: TRBD1; clone_size: .; j_call: TRBJ2-2; v_call: TRBV7-3; cdr3_nt: TGTGCCAGCAGCTTAACACGGACAGGGGTCTACACCGGGGAGCTGTTTTTT; cdr3_aa: CASSLTRTGVYTGELFF
d_call: .; clone_size: .; j_call: TRBJ2-6; v_call: TRBV28; cdr3_nt: TGTGCCAGCATTACAGCCTCTGGAGGGGCCAACGTCCTGACTTTC; cdr3_aa: CASITASGGANVLTF
d_call: .; clone_size: .; j_call: TRBJ1-5; v_call: TRBV4-3; cdr3_nt: TGCGCCAGCAGCCAAGGGGTCTGGGGCAGTAGCAATCAGCCCCAGCATTTT; cdr3_aa: CASSQGVWGSSNQPQHF
d_call: .; clone_size: .; j_call: TRBJ2-1; v_call: TRBV7-9; cdr3_nt: TGTGCCAGCAGCAAGGACTCCAAAGCCCATGAGCAGTTCTTC; cdr3_aa: CASSKDSKAHEQFF
d_call: TRBD2; clone_size: .; j_call: TRBJ2-3; v_call: TRBV5-1; cdr3_nt: TGCGCCAGCAGCTTTGGGGTGGCGGGCGGGAGGGCCTCGTCCTCCTGCTGCACAGATACGCAGTATTTT; cdr3_aa: CASSFGVAGGRASSSCCTDTQYF
d_call: .; clone_size: .; j_call: TRBJ2-3; v_call: TRBV5-1; cdr3_nt: TGCGCCAGCAGCTTGGAGCCAAGCACAGATACGCAGTATTTT; cdr3_aa: CASSLEPSTDTQYF
d_call: .; clone_size: .; j_call: TRBJ2-7; v_call: TRBV15; cdr3_nt: TGTGCCACCAGCAGTGGACAGACGGGCTCCTACGAGCAGTACTTC; cdr3_aa: CATSSGQTGSYEQYF
d_call: TRBD1; clone_size: .; j_call: TRBJ1-2; v_call: TRBV7-2; cdr3_nt: TGTGCCAGCAGCCCCCGACAGGGGGGTAACTATGGCTACACCTTC; cdr3_aa: CASSPRQGGNYGYTF